The clone carrying this TCR beta chain was counted between two and nine times. This specimen comes from a study of T cells after yellow fever vaccination. TCRdb analysed the 5' RACE reads with MiXCR anew, one entry per CDR3 protein. The table shows around 300,000 distinct CDR3 sequences, with approximately 4% occurring only once. The source material was PBMCs, sampled 5 days after the yellow fever booster vaccination. This TCR was recovered from a man aged 18 to 29 who received the YFV17D yellow fever vaccine.

CDR3: CASSPPGPGRDEQFF. In DNA, the CDR3 is TGTGCCAGCTCACCACCGGGACCGGGTCGCGATGAGCAGTTCTTC. The gene calls are TRBV18 and TRBJ2-1; D assignment may be TRBD1 or TRBD2 (5 bases each). The CDR3 is made up of 15 amino acids. Germline assignment: CDR1 KGHSH and CDR2 LQKENI. V gave up 0 bases and J gave up 8 bases, with 14 bases separating them.